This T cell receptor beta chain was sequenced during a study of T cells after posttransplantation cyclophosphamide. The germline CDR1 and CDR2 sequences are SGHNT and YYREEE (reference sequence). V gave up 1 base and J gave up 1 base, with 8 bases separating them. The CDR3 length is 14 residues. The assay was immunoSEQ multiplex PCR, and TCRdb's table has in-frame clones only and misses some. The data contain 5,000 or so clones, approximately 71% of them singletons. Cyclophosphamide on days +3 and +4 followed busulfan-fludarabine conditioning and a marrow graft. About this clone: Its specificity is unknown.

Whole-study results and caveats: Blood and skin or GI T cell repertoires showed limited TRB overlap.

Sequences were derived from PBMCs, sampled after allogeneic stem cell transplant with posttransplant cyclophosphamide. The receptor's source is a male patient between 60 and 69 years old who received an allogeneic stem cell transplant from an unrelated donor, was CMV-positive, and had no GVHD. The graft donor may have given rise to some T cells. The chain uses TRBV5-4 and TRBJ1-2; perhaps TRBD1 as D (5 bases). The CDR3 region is CASSLTTVNYGYTF. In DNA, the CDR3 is TGTGCCAGCAGCTTGACGACAGTTAACTATGGCTACACCTTC.